This entry features one T cell receptor beta chain sequence. The target antigen is unknown. The study ran its PCR with 60 Vbeta and 13 Jbeta primers. TCRdb's copy holds only in-frame clones and misses some; the assay was immunoSEQ multiplex PCR. The sample includes approximately 250,000 clones, 70% to 90% seen only once; the top ten take about 0.22%. These data are taken from a study of cytomegalovirus exposure and HLA in healthy donors. The CDR3 runs 16 residues. In germline, CDR1 is KGHSH, CDR2 LQKENI. Germline trimming cut 4 bases from V and 2 bases from J; bases unmatched to any gene: 7. Study findings and constraints: V- and J-gene trimming of TCR beta was linked (in a later analysis) to a missense DCLRE1C variant.

The receptor's source is a girl aged 2-10 years in good health and CMV-seronegative. The sequencing sample was made of PBMCs. The J gene is TRBJ2-7, the V gene TRBV18, with 11 positions matching TRBD2. This CDR3 reads CASSRNLAGGTYEQYF. The CDR3 DNA reads TGTGCCAGCTCACGAAACCTAGCGGGGGGTACCTACGAGCAGTACTTC. Full variable domain (remainder filled in from reference TRBV18 and TRBJ2-7): NAGVMQNPRHLVRRRGQEARLRCSPMKGHSHVYWYRQLPEEGLKFMVYLQKENIIDESGMPKERFSAEFPKEGPSILRIQQVVRGDSAAYFCASSRNLAGGTYEQYFGPGTRLTVT.